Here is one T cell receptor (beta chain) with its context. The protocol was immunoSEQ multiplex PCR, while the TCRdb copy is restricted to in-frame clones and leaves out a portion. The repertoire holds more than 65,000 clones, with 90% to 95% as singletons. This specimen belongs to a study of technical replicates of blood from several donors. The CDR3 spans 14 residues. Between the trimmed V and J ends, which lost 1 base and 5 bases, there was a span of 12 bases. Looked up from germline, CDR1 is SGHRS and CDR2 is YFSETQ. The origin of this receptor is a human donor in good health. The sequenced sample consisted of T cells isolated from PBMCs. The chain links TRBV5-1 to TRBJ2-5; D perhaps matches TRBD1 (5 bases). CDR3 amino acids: CASSLRGRPETQYF. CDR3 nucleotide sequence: TGCGCCAGCAGCTTGAGGGGCCGCCCGGAGACCCAGTACTTC. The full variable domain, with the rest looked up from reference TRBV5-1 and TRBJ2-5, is KAGVTQTPRYLIKTRGQQVTLSCSPISGHRSVSWYQQTPGQGLQFLFEYFSETQRNKGNFPGRFSGRQFSNSRSEMNVSTLELGDSALYLCASSLRGRPETQYFGPGTRLLVL.